The sequence of this T cell receptor (beta chain) was determined in a study of T cell responses to AZD1222 COVID-19 vaccine. Concerning this clone: Its specificity is unknown.

The CDR3 is 14 residues long. Trimming removed 1 base from V and 2 bases from J, with 8 bases in between. Germline CDR1 SEHNR, CDR2 FQNEAQ (reference sequence). Sequencing was performed with immunoSEQ multiplex PCR; in TCRdb, only in-frame clones are kept and a portion is missing. The table shows about 140,000 clones, with 80% to 95% occurring only once. Study-wide results and caveats: Regions left unmutated in variants are reportedly the target of nearly half of spike-specific TCRs. Samples come after the peak T cell response, not at day 14. Mostly white British, mostly female donors; authors suggested clonal diversity may be underestimated.

The receptor was isolated from an adult who received the AZD1222 COVID-19 vaccine. The genes are TRBV7-9 and TRBJ1-1, with no clear D. This specimen consisted of peripheral blood, obtained 28 days after the second AZD1222 dose. This CDR3 is CASSLVVLNTEAFF. The CDR3 nucleotides are TGTGCCAGCAGCTTAGTTGTCCTTAACACTGAAGCTTTCTTT.